The rows below give T cell receptor beta chains drawn from one sample of a study of T-cell reconstitution after alpha-beta-depleted transplantation in children. TCRdb called the PCR reads again in MiXCR, with one record for every CDR3 protein. The table lists some 490,000 distinct CDR3 sequences, around 12% of them singletons, with about 6% in the top ten. The input for sequencing was PBMCs from the stem cell graft donor, taken from the stem cell graft. All receptors come from a human donor who donated a stem cell graft to a child with combined immunodeficiency. The CDR3 runs from the conserved cysteine through the conserved F or W. Fields, in order: V gene, clone size, D gene, J gene, CDR3 protein, CDR3 DNA. D genes are given only for firm matches. A clone size is listed for some rows: how often the clone was seen (once, few, many), or a class if it is expanded.

TRBV12-3/TRBV12-4	many	TRBD2	TRBJ2-3	CASNPGGWGDTQYF	TGTGCCAGCAACCCGGGAGGGTGGGGCGATACGCAGTATTTT
TRBV29-1	many	-	TRBJ2-7	CSVIRPGTPNYEQYF	TGCAGCGTTATCAGGCCCGGGACACCTAACTACGAGCAGTACTTC
TRBV7-2	many	TRBD1	TRBJ2-2	CASGTEDEGTGELFF	TGTGCCAGCGGGACAGAGGACGAGGGGACCGGGGAGCTGTTTTTT
TRBV7-2	few	-	TRBJ2-2	CASAGQVNTGELFF	TGTGCCAGCGCGGGACAAGTGAACACCGGGGAGCTGTTTTTT
TRBV6-1	many	-	TRBJ1-1	CASSVTVNTEAFF	TGTGCCAGCAGTGTGACAGTGAACACTGAAGCTTTCTTT
TRBV5-1	-	TRBD2	TRBJ2-7	CASSPFGGTREQYF	TGCGCCAGCAGTCCATTCGGGGGGACGCGCGAGCAGTACTTC
TRBV9	many	-	TRBJ1-4	CASSPDGSTNEKLFF	TGTGCCAGCAGCCCGGACGGATCAACTAATGAAAAACTGTTTTTT
TRBV12-3/TRBV12-4	few	TRBD2	TRBJ2-1	CASSFGSGSVSYNEQFF	TGTGCCAGCAGTTTTGGTAGCGGGAGTGTCTCCTACAATGAGCAGTTCTTC
TRBV5-1	-	-	TRBJ2-3	CASSRGTADTQYF	TGCGCCAGCAGCCGGGGAACGGCAGATACGCAGTATTTT
TRBV9	-	TRBD2	TRBJ2-1	CASSVELAGGLEQFF	TGTGCCAGCAGCGTAGAACTAGCGGGAGGGCTTGAGCAGTTCTTC
TRBV27	few	TRBD2	TRBJ2-7	CASNPLAGGGGLEQYF	TGTGCCAGCAACCCTCTAGCGGGAGGAGGAGGGCTCGAGCAGTACTTC
TRBV7-2	many	-	TRBJ1-6	CASTPSVVPGNSPLHF	TGTGCCAGCACCCCTTCGGTGGTTCCAGGGAATTCACCCCTCCACTTT
TRBV12-3/TRBV12-4	-	-	TRBJ1-2	CASGLHYGYTF	TGTGCCTCGGGTCTGCACTATGGCTACACCTTC
TRBV11-3	-	-	TRBJ2-1	CASSLWDDESEQFF	TGTGCCAGCAGCTTATGGGACGACGAATCTGAGCAGTTCTTC
TRBV7-7	-	-	TRBJ2-5	CASSSGLRWETQYF	TGTGCTAGCAGCTCTGGACTACGCTGGGAGACCCAGTACTTC
TRBV7-2	few	-	TRBJ2-5	CASSLRPSRETQYF	TGTGCCAGCAGCTTACGGCCAAGCAGAGAGACCCAGTACTTC
TRBV7-2	-	TRBD1	TRBJ1-3	CASSLLRTGGDANTIYF	TGTGCCAGCAGCTTACTCCGGACAGGGGGCGACGCAAACACCATATATTTT
TRBV18	-	-	TRBJ2-2	CASSPPAGTHTGELFF	TGTGCCAGCTCACCACCGGCGGGGACTCACACCGGGGAGCTGTTTTTT
TRBV20-1	-	TRBD2	TRBJ2-3	CSARDLAGGRDTQYF	TGCAGTGCTAGAGATTTGGCGGGGGGCAGAGATACGCAGTATTTT
TRBV6-6	many	-	TRBJ2-5	CASRKGETQYF	TGTGCCAGCAGGAAAGGAGAGACCCAGTACTTC
TRBV27	many	-	TRBJ1-5	CASGRGSNQPQHF	TGTGCCAGCGGAAGGGGGAGCAATCAGCCCCAGCATTTC
TRBV6-2/TRBV6-3	few	-	TRBJ2-4	CASSYPLLGLAKNIQYF	TGTGCCAGCAGTTACCCTTTGCTGGGTCTAGCCAAAAACATTCAGTACTTC
TRBV15	many	TRBD2	TRBJ2-3	CATSRKSGGAADTQYF	TGTGCCACCAGCAGGAAAAGCGGGGGGGCCGCGGATACGCAGTATTTT
TRBV7-2	-	-	TRBJ2-7	CASSLGAGRPNKEQYF	TGTGCCAGCAGCTTAGGGGCGGGACGCCCTAATAAAGAGCAGTACTTC